This TCR beta chain came from a study of response to subunit inactivated influenza vaccine. TCRdb re-called the RT-PCR reads through MiXCR, storing one row per CDR3 protein. Of over 800,000 distinct CDR3 sequences in the sample, over 20% were seen once. The source material was PBMCs from blood, sampled less than 6 days after vaccination. The TCR was taken from a man aged 50 to 60 who received an inactivated influenza vaccine.

CDR3 amino acids: CASRERRTSGRYTQYF. The CDR3 bases are TGTGCCAGCAGAGAGAGAAGGACTAGCGGGAGGTATACGCAGTATTTT. The rearrangement uses TRBV7-9 and TRBJ2-3; 14 positions agree with TRBD2. This CDR3 is 16 amino acids long. The J segment lost 7 bases and the V segment lost 6 bases, leaving 9 bases of the junction unmatched. Germline V gives CDR1 SEHNR, CDR2 FQNEAQ (reference sequence).